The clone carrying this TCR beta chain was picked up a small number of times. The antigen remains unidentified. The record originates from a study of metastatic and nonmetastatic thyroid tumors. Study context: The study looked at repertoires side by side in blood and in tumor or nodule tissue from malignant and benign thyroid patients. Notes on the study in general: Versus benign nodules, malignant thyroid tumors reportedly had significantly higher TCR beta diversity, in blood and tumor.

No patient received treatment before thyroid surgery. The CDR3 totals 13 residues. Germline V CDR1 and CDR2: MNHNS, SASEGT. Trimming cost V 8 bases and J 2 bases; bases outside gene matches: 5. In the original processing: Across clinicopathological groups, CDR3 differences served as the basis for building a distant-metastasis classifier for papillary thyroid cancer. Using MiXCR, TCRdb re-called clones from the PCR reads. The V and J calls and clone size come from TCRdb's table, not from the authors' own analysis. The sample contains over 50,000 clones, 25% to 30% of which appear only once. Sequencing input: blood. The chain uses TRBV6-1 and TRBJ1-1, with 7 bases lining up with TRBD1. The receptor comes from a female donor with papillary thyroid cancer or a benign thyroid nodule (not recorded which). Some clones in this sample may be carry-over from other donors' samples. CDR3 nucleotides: TGTGCCAGCGAGACAGGGATAAACACTGAAGCTTTCTTT. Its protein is CASETGINTEAFF.